Given below is one TCR beta chain in context. No antigen is known for it. The identical CDR3 is also encoded by other nucleotide sequences in the sample. V lost 2 bases and J lost 3, with 8 bases in between. There are 13 residues in the CDR3. Per the germline V gene, CDR1 is MDHEN and CDR2 is SYDVKM. Positively selected for CCR7, the CD45RO-negative cells used as naive CD8 cells excluded terminally differentiated effector memory CD45RA+ cells. Authors' processing steps: Quality scores were absent from the junction-only immunoSEQ sequences, so filtering differed. Generated by immunoSEQ multiplex PCR, the TCRdb table keeps only in-frame clones and is missing some. V, J and clone size derive from that table, while D and trimming were established from the DNA sequence. The table records about 2.1 million clones, just under 95% of them present only once. The sample comes from a study of shared clonotypes between healthy human individuals. Study-wide background: Three plates were used per donor for CD4 naive, three for CD4 memory, two for CD8 naive and one for CD8 memory. Study results and caveats: The study found about 4.6% of naive CD4 clonotypes shared across four donors.

The sequence derives from a man younger than 35 in good health. Some clones in this sample may be carry-over from other donors' samples. The chain uses TRBV28 and TRBJ2-7, with TRBD1 as a possible D gene (5 bases). The specimen sequenced was naive CD8+ T cells from PBMCs. CDR3 in DNA: TGTGCCAGCAGTTTAGACAGAGTCTACGAGCAGTACTTC. Translating gives CASSLDRVYEQYF.